This T cell receptor beta chain was sequenced during a study of T-cell memory formation after mild COVID-19. Study information: Most TCR clusters belonged to a single donor.

The V segment lost 0 bases and the J segment 8 bases; nucleotides outside the gene matches: 10. Per the germline V gene, CDR1 is MGHRA and CDR2 is YSYEKL. The CDR3 runs to 16 residues. Whole-study findings and limits: There were some responding clones in pre-infection memory, which suggested that cross-reactive memory had joined. Day 15 to 85 contractors were CD4/CD8 balanced; later expanders leaned CD4+.

UMIs and sample barcodes were carried by the TCR alpha and TCR beta cDNA libraries that 5'RACE produced using constant-segment primers. TCRdb recomputed calls from the 5' RACE reads with MiXCR, one row per CDR3 protein. The data hold 110,000 to 150,000 distinct CDR3 sequences, with more than 13% observed a single time. With regard to this clonotype: Its antigen is currently unknown.

The rearrangement links TRBV4-1 to TRBJ2-1; 7 nucleotides agree with TRBD2. The sample was PBMCs or a T cell subset sorted from them (not recorded which). The TCR sequence derives from an adult woman who had mild COVID-19 (a few samples of this study predate the infection). Cell type and time point are not known. The CDR3 DNA sequence: TGCGCCAGCAGCCAAGACCCTAGCGGCACTGGGGATGAGCAGTTCTTC. The encoded protein is CASSQDPSGTGDEQFF.